The clone carrying this T cell receptor beta chain has just a few counts. From the 5' RACE reads, TCRdb called clonotypes with MiXCR, one entry per CDR3 protein. The table lists around 150,000 distinct CDR3 sequences, approximately 44% of them singletons. The V gene lost 1 base and the J gene lost 0 bases, with 16 bases spanning the gap. The CDR3 covers 17 residues. CDR1 and CDR2 (germline): SGHRS, YFSETQ. The data are from a study of CD8 T cells in ankylosing spondylitis. The material sequenced was synovial fluid, either unsorted or a sorted T cell fraction (not recorded which). The chain uses TRBV5-1 and TRBJ2-5; weak D call: TRBD1 (5 bases). This receptor was identified in a male donor with ankylosing spondylitis. The CDR3 sequence: CASSLLGAVKYQETQYF. The CDR3 DNA is TGCGCCAGCAGCTTGTTAGGGGCGGTTAAGTACCAAGAGACCCAGTACTTC.